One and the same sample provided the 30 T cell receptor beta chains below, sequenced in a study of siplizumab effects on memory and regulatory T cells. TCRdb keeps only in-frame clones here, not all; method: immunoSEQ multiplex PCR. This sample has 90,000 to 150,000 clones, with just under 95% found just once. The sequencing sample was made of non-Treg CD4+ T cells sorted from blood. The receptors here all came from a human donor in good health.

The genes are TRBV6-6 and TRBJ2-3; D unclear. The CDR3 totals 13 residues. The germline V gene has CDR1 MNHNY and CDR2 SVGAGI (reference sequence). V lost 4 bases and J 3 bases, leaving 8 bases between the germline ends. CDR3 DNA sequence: TGTGCCAGCAGTTGGGCGGCTACAGATACGCAGTATTTT. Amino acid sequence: CASSWAATDTQYF.

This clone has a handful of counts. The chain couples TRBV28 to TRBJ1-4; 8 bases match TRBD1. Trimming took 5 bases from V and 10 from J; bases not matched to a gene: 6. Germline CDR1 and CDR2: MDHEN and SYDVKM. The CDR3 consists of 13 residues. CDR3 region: CASSIQGAGKLFF. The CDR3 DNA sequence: TGTGCCAGCAGTATCCAGGGGGCAGGAAAACTGTTTTTT.

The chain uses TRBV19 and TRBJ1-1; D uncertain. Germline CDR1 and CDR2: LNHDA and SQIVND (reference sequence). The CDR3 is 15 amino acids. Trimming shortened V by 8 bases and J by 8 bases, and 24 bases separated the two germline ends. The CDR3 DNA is TGTGCCAGTGGATTAGCTTCTCAAAGGGTGAAAGAAGCTTTCTTT. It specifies CASGLASQRVKEAFF.

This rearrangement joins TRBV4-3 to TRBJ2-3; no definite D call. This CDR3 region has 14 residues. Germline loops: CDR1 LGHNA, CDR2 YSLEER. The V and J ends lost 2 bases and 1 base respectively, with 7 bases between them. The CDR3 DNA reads TGCGCCAGCAGCCAAAGGGATCGCACAGATACGCAGTATTTT. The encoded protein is CASSQRDRTDTQYF.

DNA for the CDR3: TGCGCCAGCAGCTTTGGTAGATCCCCACAAGAGACCCAGTACTTC. This encodes CASSFGRSPQETQYF. The V gene is TRBV5-1, the J gene TRBJ2-5; no clear D gene. Trimming removed 2 bases at V and 2 bases at J, with 13 bases between. The CDR3 consists of 15 residues. From germline, CDR1 is SGHRS and CDR2 YFSETQ. Looking up the rest from reference TRBV5-1 and TRBJ2-5 gives the full variable domain: KAGVTQTPRYLIKTRGQQVTLSCSPISGHRSVSWYQQTPGQGLQFLFEYFSETQRNKGNFPGRFSGRQFSNSRSEMNVSTLELGDSALYLCASSFGRSPQETQYFGPGTRLLVL.

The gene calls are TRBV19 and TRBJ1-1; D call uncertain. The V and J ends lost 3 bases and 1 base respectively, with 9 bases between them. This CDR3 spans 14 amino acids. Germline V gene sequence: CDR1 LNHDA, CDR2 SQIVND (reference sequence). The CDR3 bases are TGTGCCAGTAGTATGACCGGCGGGAACACTGAAGCTTTCTTT. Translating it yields CASSMTGGNTEAFF.

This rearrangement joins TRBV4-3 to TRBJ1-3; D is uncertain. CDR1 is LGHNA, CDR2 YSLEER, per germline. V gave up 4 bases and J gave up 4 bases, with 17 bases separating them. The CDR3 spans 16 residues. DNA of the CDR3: TGCGCCAGCAGCCCACAAGCCCCGGGATCAGGAAACACCATATATTTT. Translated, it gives CASSPQAPGSGNTIYF.

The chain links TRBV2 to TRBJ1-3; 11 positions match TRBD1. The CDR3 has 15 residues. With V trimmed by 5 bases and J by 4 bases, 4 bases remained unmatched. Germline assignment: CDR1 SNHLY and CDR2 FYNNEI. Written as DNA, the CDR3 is TGTGCCAGCAGTCCGGACAGGGGGCCAGGAAACACCATATATTTT. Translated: CASSPDRGPGNTIYF.

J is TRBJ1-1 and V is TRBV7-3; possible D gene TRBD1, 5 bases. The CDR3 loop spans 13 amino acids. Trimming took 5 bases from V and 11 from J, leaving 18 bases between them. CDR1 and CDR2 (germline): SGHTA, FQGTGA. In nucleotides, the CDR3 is TGTGCCAGCAGCCCAAAGGGCAGGGAATACGCTTTCTTT. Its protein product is CASSPKGREYAFF.

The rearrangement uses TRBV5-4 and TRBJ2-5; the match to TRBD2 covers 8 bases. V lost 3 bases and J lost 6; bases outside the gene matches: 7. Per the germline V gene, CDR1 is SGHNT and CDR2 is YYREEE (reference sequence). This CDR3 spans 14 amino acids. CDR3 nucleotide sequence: TGTGCCAGCAGCTCAGGACTAGCCCCGAAGACCCAGTACTTC. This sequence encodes CASSSGLAPKTQYF.

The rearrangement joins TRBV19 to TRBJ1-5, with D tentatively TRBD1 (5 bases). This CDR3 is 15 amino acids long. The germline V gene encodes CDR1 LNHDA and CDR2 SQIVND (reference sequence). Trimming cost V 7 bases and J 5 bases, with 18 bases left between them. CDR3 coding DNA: TGTGCCAGTACACGGGGACTTCCGAGGGATCAGCCCCAGCATTTT. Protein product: CASTRGLPRDQPQHF.

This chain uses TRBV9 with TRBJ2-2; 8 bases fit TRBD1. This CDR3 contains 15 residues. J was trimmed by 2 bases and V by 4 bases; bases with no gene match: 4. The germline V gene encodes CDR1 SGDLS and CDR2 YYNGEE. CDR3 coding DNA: TGTGCCAGCAGCAAGGGACAGGTAAACACCGGGGAGCTGTTTTTT. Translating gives CASSKGQVNTGELFF.

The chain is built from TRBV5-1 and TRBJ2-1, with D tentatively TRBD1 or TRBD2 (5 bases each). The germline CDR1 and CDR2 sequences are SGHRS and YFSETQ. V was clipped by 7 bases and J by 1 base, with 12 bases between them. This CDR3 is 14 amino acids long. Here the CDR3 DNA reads TGCGCCAGCCGCCGGGACGGTTCCTACAATGAGCAGTTCTTC. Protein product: CASRRDGSYNEQFF.

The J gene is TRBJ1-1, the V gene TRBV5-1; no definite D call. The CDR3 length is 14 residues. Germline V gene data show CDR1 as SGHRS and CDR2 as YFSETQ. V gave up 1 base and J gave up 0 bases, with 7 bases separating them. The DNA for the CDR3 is TGCGCCAGCAGCTTGTCAGACATGAACACTGAAGCTTTCTTT. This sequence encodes CASSLSDMNTEAFF.

The CDR3 reads CASSEVQPTSGNTIYF. DNA of the CDR3: TGTGCCAGCAGTGAAGTTCAACCTACCAGTGGAAACACCATATATTTT. The rearrangement uses TRBV6-1 and TRBJ1-3; D is uncertain. With 1 base removed from V and 3 bases from J, the gap between germline ends came to 13 bases. Germline loops: CDR1 MNHNS, CDR2 SASEGT. CDR3 length: 16 residues.

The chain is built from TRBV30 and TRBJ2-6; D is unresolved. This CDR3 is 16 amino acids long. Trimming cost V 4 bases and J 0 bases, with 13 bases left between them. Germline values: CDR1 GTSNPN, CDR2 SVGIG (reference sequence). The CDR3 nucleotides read TGTGCCTGGACACCCCTCTGGGACTCTGGGGCCAACGTCCTGACTTTC. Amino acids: CAWTPLWDSGANVLTF.

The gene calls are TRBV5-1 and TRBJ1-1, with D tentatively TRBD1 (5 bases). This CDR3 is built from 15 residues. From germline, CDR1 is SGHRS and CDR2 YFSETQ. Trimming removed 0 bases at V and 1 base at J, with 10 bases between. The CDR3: CASSLAGTANTEAFF. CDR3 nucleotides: TGCGCCAGCAGCTTGGCGGGGACGGCGAACACTGAAGCTTTCTTT.

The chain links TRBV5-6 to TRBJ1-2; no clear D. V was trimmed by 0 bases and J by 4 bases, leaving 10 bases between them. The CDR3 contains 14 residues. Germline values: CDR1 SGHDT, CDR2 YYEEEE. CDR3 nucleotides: TGTGCCAGCAGCTTGGAACCCGGACCCTATGGCTACACCTTC. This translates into CASSLEPGPYGYTF.

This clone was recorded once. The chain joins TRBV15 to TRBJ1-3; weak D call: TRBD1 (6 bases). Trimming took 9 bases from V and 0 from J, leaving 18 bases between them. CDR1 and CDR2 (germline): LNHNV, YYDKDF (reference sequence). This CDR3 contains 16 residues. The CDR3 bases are TGTGCCACTATTCGAGGGGGAGATTTCTCTGGAAACACCATATATTTT. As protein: CATIRGGDFSGNTIYF.

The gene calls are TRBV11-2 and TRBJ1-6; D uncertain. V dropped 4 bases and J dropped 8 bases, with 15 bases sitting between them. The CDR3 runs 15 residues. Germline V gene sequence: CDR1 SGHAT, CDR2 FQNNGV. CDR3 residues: CASSSIQGRDSPLHF. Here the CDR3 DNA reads TGTGCCAGCAGCTCCATTCAAGGCCGGGATTCACCCCTCCACTTT.

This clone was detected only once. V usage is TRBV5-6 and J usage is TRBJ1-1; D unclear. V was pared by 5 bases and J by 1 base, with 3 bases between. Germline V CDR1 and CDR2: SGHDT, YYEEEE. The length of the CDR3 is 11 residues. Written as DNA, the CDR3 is TGTGCCAGCAGTCAGAACACTGAAGCTTTCTTT. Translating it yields CASSQNTEAFF. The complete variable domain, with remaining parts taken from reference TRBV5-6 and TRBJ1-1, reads DAGVTQSPTHLIKTRGQQVTLRCSPKSGHDTVSWYQQALGQGPQFIFQYYEEEERQRGNFPDRFSGHQFPNYSSELNVNALLLGDSALYLCASSQNTEAFFGQGTRLTVV.

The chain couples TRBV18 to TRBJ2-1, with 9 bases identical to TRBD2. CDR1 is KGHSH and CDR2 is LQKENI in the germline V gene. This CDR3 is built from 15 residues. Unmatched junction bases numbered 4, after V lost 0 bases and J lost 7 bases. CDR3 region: CASSPPAGGPNEQFF. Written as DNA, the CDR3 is TGTGCCAGCTCACCACCGGCGGGGGGGCCAAATGAGCAGTTCTTC.

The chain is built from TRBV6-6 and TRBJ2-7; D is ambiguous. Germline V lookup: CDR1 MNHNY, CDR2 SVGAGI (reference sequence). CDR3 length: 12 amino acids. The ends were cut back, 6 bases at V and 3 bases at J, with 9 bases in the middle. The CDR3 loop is CASSRLDYEQYF. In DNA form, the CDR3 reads TGTGCCAGCAGCCGCTTAGACTACGAGCAGTACTTC.

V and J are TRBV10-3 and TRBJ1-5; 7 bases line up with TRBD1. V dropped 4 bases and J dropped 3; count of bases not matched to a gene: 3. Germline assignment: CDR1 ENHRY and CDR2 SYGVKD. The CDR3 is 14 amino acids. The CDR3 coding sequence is TGTGCCATCAGTGCCGGACAGGACAATCAGCCCCAGCATTTT. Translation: CAISAGQDNQPQHF.

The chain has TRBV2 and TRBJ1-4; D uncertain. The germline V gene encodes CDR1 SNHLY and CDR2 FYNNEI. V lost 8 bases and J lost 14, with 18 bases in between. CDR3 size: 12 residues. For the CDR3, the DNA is TGTGCCAGCTTCGAAATAGGACGGACTCTGTTTTTT. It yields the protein CASFEIGRTLFF.

The CDR3 spells CASMPGPSYEQYF. The CDR3 bases are TGTGCCAGTATGCCAGGACCTTCCTACGAGCAGTACTTC. The chain employs TRBV19 and TRBJ2-7; D remains ambiguous. Germline CDR1 is LNHDA and CDR2 is SQIVND (reference sequence). Deletions cut 7 bases from V and 1 base from J, with 11 bases between. CDR3 length: 13 residues.

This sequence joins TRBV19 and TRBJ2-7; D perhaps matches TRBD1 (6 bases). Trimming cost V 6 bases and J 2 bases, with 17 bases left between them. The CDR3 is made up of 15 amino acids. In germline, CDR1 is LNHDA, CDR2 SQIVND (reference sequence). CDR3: CASSLRGDTTYEQYF. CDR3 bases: TGTGCCAGTAGCCTTCGAGGGGACACCACCTACGAGCAGTACTTC.

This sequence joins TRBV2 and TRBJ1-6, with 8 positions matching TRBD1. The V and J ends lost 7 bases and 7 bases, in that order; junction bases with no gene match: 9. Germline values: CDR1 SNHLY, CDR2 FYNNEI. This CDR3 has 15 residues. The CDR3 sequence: CASNFLGQGNSPLHF. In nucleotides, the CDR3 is TGTGCCAGCAATTTCCTAGGACAGGGAAATTCACCCCTCCACTTT. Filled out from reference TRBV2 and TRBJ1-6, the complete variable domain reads EPEVTQTPSHQVTQMGQEVILRCVPISNHLYFYWYRQILGQKVEFLVSFYNNEISEKSEIFDDQFSVERPDGSNFTLKIRSTKLEDSAMYFCASNFLGQGNSPLHFGNGTRLTVT.

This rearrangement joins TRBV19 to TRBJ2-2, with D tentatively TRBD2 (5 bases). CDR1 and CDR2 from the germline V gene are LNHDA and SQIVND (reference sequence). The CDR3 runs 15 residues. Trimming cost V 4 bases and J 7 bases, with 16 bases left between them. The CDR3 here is CASSSGSTSNGELFF. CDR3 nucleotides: TGTGCCAGTAGTAGCGGGTCCACCAGCAACGGGGAGCTGTTTTTT.

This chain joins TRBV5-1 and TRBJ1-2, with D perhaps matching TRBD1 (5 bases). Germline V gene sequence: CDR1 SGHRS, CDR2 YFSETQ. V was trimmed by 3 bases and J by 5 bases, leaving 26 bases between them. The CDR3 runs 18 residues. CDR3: CASSSRRWDGRFGYGYTF. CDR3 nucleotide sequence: TGCGCCAGCAGCTCTCGGCGGTGGGACGGGCGGTTCGGGTATGGCTACACCTTC. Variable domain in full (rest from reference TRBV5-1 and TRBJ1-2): KAGVTQTPRYLIKTRGQQVTLSCSPISGHRSVSWYQQTPGQGLQFLFEYFSETQRNKGNFPGRFSGRQFSNSRSEMNVSTLELGDSALYLCASSSRRWDGRFGYGYTFGSGTRLTVV.